The clone carrying this T cell receptor (beta chain) has just a few counts. For the library, individual cDNA molecules each received unique molecular identifiers. As handled by the study authors: Samples ranged from roughly 20,000 to 750,000 TCRs, with a median of approximately 91,000. In TCRdb, the RACE reads were re-called with MiXCR into one record per CDR3 protein. V and J calls and clone size were set by TCRdb, not the authors. The sample holds 120,000 to 150,000 distinct CDR3 sequences, roughly 10% seen once. This sample is drawn from a study of human T cells and chemical hapten exposure. Study-level information: Diphenylcyclopropenone was applied weekly to patients' scalps across the roughly 23-week study.

Germline V CDR1 and CDR2: SNHLY, FYNNEI. This CDR3 comprises 17 residues. Unmatched junction bases numbered 12, after V lost 6 bases and J lost 7 bases. As for time point: patch test 2, 6 weeks after DPC sensitization. Stated treatment: therapeutic diphenylcyclopropenone sensitization with weekly scalp DPC. The chain couples TRBV2 to TRBJ2-2; 12 nucleotides agree with TRBD2. This clonotype was sampled from a woman aged 50 to 60 with alopecia areata. Some clones in this sample may be carry-over from other donors' samples. Sequencing used whole blood, obtained in connection with sensitization to the hapten diphenylcyclopropenone (DPC). The CDR3 nucleotides are TGTGCCAGCAGCCTTACTAGCGGGAGGCCTCTTGGCGGGGAGCTGTTTTTT. This translates into CASSLTSGRPLGGELFF.